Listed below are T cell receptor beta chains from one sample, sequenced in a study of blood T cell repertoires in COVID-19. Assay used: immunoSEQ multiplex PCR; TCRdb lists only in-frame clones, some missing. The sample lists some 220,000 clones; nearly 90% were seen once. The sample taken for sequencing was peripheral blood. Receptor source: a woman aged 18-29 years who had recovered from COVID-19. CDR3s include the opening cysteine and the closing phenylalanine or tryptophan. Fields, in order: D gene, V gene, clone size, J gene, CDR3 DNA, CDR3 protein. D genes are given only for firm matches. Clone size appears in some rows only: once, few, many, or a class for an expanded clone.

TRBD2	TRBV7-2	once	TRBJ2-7	TGTGCCAGCAGCTTTAGCGGGAGGGCCTACGAGCAGTACTTC	CASSFSGRAYEQYF
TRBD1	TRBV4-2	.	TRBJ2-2	TGTGCCAGCAGCCAAGATCAGTTACGGGACAGAGGGCCCGGGGAGCTGTTTTTT	CASSQDQLRDRGPGELFF
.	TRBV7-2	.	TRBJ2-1	TGTGCCAGCAGATACGGACAAAACGAGCAGTTCTTC	CASRYGQNEQFF
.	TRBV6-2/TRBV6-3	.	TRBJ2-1	TGTGCCAGCAGTCACTTGGGCCGGGGGGCCAATGAGCAGTTCTTC	CASSHLGRGANEQFF
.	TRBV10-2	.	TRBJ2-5	TGCGCCAGGACTAATTCAAGGCAGGCCCAGGAGACCCAGTACTTC	CARTNSRQAQETQYF
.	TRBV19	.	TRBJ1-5	TGTGCCAGTAGTTGGGGACACAATCAGCCCCAGCATTTT	CASSWGHNQPQHF
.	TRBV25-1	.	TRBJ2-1	TGTGCCAGCAACGGGGGATCGGACAATGAGCAGTTCTTC	CASNGGSDNEQFF
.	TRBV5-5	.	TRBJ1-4	TGTGCCAGCAGCTTTCGCGGGGCCGGGAATGAAAAACTGTTTTTT	CASSFRGAGNEKLFF
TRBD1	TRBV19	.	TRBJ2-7	TGTGCCAGTAGTAGCCGGGACAGGGGCTACGAGCAGTACTTC	CASSSRDRGYEQYF
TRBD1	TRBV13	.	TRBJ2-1	TGTGCCAGCAGAGTACAGGGGGTAGTGATCGGTGAGCAGTTCTTC	CASRVQGVVIGEQFF
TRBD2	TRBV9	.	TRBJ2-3	TGTGCCAGCAGCGTATCTAATAGCGGGAGCGGCACAGATACGCAGTATTTT	CASSVSNSGSGTDTQYF
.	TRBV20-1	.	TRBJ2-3	TGCAGTGCTATTCGAGGGGATACGCAGTATTTT	CSAIRGDTQYF
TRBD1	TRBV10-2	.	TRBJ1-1	TGCGCCAGCAGTGAGGGGAGGGGGACAGGACTCTTAGGGGGTCGGGAAATGACTGAAGCTTTCTTT	CASSEGRGTGLLGGREMTEAFF
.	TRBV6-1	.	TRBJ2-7	TGTGCCAGCAGTGATTTATCTCTAAATCTTGGGACACTCTACGAGCAGTACTTC	CASSDLSLNLGTLYEQYF
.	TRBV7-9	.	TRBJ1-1	TGTGCCAGCAGCTTAGTCCCGTCCGGGGGGGCTGAAGCTTTCTTT	CASSLVPSGGAEAFF
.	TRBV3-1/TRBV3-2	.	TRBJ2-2	TGTGCCAGCAGCCAAGATCCCGCAGGGACCGGGGAGCTGTTTTTT	CASSQDPAGTGELFF
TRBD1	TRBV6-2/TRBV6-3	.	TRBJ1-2	TGTGCCAGCAGTTACTTCGGGACAGGGGATCACTATGGCTACACCTTC	CASSYFGTGDHYGYTF
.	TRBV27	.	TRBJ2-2	TGTGCCAGCAGTTTTGGGGGGAGCGGTACCGGGGAGCTGTTTTTT	CASSFGGSGTGELFF
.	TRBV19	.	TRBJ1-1	TGTGCCAGTAGTATTTCGGTGAACACTGAAGCTTTCTTT	CASSISVNTEAFF
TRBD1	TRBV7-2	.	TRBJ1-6	TGTGCCAGCAGCTTAGATAGACAGGGATTATCACCCCTCCACTTT	CASSLDRQGLSPLHF
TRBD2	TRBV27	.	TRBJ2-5	TGTGCCAGCGGGACTACGCGGGGGACCCAGTACTTC	CASGTTRGTQYF
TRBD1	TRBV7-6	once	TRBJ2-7	TGTGCCAGCAGCGAAGGGACAGCCGGGGTCCAGTACTTC	CASSEGTAGVQYF
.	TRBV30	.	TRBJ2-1	TGTGCCTGGAGACTATACAATGAGCAGTTCTTC	CAWRLYNEQFF
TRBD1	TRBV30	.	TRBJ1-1	TGTGCCTGGAGGCCTCAACTTACAGGGGAGAACACTGAAGCTTTCTTT	CAWRPQLTGENTEAFF
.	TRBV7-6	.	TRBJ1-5	TGTGCCAGCAGCTTACAGCTCGCAGGGGCGAATCAGCCCCAGCATTTT	CASSLQLAGANQPQHF
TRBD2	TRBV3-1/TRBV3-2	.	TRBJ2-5	TGTGCCAGCAGCCAAGAAACTAGCGGGAGTCCTGAGACCCAGTACTTC	CASSQETSGSPETQYF
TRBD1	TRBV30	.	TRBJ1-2	TGTGCCTGGAGTGTCCGGACAGGGAATAACTATGGCTACACCTTC	CAWSVRTGNNYGYTF
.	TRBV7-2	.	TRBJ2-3	TGTGCCAGCAGGCTAGGAGGAGGAGATACGCAGTATTTT	CASRLGGGDTQYF
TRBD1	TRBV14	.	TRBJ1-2	TGTGCCAGCAGCCCCGGGACAGCCTATGGCTACACCTTC	CASSPGTAYGYTF
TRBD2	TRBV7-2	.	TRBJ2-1	TGTGCCAGCAGACTTAGCGGGGCTAGCTCCTACAATGAGCAGTTCTTC	CASRLSGASSYNEQFF
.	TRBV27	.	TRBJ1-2	TGTGCCAGCAGTTTAGGATTCCAGGGGCCCACTATGGGCTACACCTTC	CASSLGFQGPTMGYTF
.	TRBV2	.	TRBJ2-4	TGTGCCAGCAGTGAAGCCCGATTCCGGACAGAGACAAGAATTCAGTACTTC	CASSEARFRTETRIQYF
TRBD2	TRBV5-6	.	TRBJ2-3	TGTGCCAGCAGCTGGGCACTAGCGAGCACAGATACGCAGTATTTT	CASSWALASTDTQYF
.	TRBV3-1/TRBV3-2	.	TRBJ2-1	TGTGCCAGCAGCCCACAGGGCCGTGAGCAGTTCTTC	CASSPQGREQFF
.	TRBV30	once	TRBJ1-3	TGTGCCTGGAGGGTGACAGGCTCCGGAAACACCATATATTTT	CAWRVTGSGNTIYF
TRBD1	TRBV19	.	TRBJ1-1	TGTGCCAGTAGTATCGGGACAGGATTTGGCGCTTTCTTT	CASSIGTGFGAFF
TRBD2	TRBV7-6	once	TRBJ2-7	TGTGCCAGCAGTTCCCGACTAGCGGGAGGGCAGTCCTACGAGCAGTACTTC	CASSSRLAGGQSYEQYF
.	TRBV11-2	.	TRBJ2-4	TGTGCCAGCAGCTTAGTAGGAGCATTCAAAAACATTCAGTACTTC	CASSLVGAFKNIQYF
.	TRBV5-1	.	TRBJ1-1	TGCGCCAGCAGCTCCGAGGGAGAGGTTGGAGCTTTCTTT	CASSSEGEVGAFF
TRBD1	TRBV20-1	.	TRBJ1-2	TGCAGTGCGGGACAGCTCTATGGCTACACCTTC	CSAGQLYGYTF
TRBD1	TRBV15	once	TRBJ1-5	TGTGCCACCAGCAGATCCTCTGTTACAGGGGAGGTTCAGCCCCAGCATTTT	CATSRSSVTGEVQPQHF
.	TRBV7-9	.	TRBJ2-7	TGTGCCAGCAGCAGTTCGGGACTCGGTTTCGAGCAGTACTTC	CASSSSGLGFEQYF
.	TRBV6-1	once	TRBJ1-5	TGTGCCAGCAGCCCCCGCGGGGGAGGGCAGCCCCAGCATTTT	CASSPRGGGQPQHF
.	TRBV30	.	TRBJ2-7	TGTGCCTGGGGCGGACTCCCACATGAGCAGTACTTC	CAWGGLPHEQYF
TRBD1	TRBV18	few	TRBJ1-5	TGTGCCAGCTCAGGGACAGGGCGGAACAATCAGCCCCAGCATTTT	CASSGTGRNNQPQHF
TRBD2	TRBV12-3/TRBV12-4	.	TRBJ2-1	TGTGCCACCATGAGCGGGACCTACAATGAGCAGTTCTTC	CATMSGTYNEQFF
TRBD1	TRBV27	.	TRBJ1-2	TGTGCCAGCAGTTCGATATGGCAGGGGGACTATGGCTACACCTTC	CASSSIWQGDYGYTF
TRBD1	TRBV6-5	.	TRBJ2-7	TGTGCCAGCAGTTACGGGACAGCCCTCGACTACGAGCAGTACTTC	CASSYGTALDYEQYF
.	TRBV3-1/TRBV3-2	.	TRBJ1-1	TGTGCCAGCAACTTGGGGGGGGCGCGAACTGAAGCTTTCTTT	CASNLGGARTEAFF
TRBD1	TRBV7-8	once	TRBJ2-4	TGTGCCACCCAATCTCGGGACAGGGGATATGAAGACATTCAGTACTTC	CATQSRDRGYEDIQYF
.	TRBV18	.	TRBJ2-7	TGTGCCAGCTCGGGTGACAGTCGAAGCTCCTACGAGCAGTACTTC	CASSGDSRSSYEQYF
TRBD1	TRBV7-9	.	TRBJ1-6	TGTGCCAGCAGCCTACCCGACAGGGGTGGTTCACCCCTCCACTTT	CASSLPDRGGSPLHF
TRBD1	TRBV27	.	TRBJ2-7	TGTGCCAGCAGTTTCATACAGGGGGAGCAGTACTTC	CASSFIQGEQYF
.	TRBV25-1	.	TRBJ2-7	TGTGCCAGCAGTGACAGAAAGCAGTACTTC	CASSDRKQYF
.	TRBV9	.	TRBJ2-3	TGTGCCAGCAGCACCCTGAGCCTTAGCGGACCTCCGCAGTATTTT	CASSTLSLSGPPQYF
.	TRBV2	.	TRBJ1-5	TGTGCCAGCACCCAGACAGCCGGCGGTCAGCCCCAGCATTTT	CASTQTAGGQPQHF
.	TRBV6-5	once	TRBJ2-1	TGTGCCAGCAGTTACAGGGGGTGGAATGAGCAGTTCTTC	CASSYRGWNEQFF
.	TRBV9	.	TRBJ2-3	TGTGCCAGCAGCGTCGAGACTAGTACGAATACGCAGTATTTT	CASSVETSTNTQYF
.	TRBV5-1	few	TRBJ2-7	TGCGCCAGCAGCTTAACAGGAAGCTCCGAGCAGTACTTC	CASSLTGSSEQYF